This entry describes one TCR beta chain. This sample stems from a study of Graves' ophthalmopathy and Graves' hyperthyroidism. Overall study context: Peripheral blood (taken before any treatment) was collected at initial diagnosis.

Amplified TCR beta CDR3 regions were obtained using RNA transcripts as template. First-round RT-PCR with HTBI primers preceded a second-round multiplex PCR. TCRdb reprocessed the multiplex PCR reads via MiXCR and lists one record per CDR3 protein. The sample gives approximately 160,000 distinct CDR3 sequences, 39% of which show up once; 8% to 9.5% is in the top ten. The sequence was obtained from a man aged 25-45 years with Graves' ophthalmopathy. The sequenced material came from peripheral blood.

This CDR3 reads CASSVGRVDWETQYF. The CDR3, as DNA: TGTGCCAGCAGCGTAGGCCGGGTCGACTGGGAGACCCAGTACTTC. The gene calls are TRBV6-1 and TRBJ2-5; no definite D call. Germline V gene lookup returns CDR1 MNHNS and CDR2 SASEGT. The V end was cut by 6 bases, the J end by 5 bases, with 19 bases between. The CDR3 length is 15 residues.